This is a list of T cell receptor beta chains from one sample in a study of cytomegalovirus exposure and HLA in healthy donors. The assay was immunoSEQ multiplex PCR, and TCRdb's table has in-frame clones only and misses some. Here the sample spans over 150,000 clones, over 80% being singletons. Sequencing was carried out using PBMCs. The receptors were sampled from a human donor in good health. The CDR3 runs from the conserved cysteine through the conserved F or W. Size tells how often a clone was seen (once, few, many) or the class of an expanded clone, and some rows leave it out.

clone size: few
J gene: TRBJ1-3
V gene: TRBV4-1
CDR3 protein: CASSQDTGSGNTIYF

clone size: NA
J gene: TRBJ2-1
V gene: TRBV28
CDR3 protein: CASKAGQGFNEQFF

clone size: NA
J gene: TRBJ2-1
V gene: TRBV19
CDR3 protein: CASSMEGWSSYNEQFF

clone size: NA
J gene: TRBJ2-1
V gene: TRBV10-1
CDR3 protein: CASSETSGGAYNEQFF

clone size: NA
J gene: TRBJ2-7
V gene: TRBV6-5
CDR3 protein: CASSYGLAGEQYF

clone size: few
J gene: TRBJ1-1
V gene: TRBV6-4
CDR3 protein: CASSPRSGGEAFF

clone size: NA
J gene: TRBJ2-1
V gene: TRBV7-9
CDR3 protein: CASSLKVGGTYNEQFF

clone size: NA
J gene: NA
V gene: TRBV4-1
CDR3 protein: CASSPQDSSYEQYF

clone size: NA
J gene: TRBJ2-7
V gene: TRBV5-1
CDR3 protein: CASSFDSTYEQYF

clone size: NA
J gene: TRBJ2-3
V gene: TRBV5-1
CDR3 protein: CASSLEGRDTDTQYF

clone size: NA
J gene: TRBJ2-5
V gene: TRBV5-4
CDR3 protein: CASSFVGGGITRAQYF

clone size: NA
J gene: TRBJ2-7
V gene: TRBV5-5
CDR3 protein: CASSSRVSWSYEQYF

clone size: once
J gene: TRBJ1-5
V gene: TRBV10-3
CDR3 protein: CAISARGEGNQPQHF

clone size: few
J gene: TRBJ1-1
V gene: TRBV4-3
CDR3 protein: CASSQGTGGYEAFF

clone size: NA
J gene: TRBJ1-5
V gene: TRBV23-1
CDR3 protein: CASSQSRHRLYNQPQHF

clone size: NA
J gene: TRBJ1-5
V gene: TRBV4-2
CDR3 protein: CASSQRRRRYSNQPQHF

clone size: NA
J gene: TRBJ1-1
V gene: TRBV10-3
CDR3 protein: CAIRGATGRMSTEAFF

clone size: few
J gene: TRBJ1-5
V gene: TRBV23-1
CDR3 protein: CASSQSRGLGNQPQHF

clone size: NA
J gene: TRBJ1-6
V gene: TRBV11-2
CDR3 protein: CASSFSQYNSPLHF

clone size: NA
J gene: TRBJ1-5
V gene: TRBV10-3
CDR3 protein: CAISESGRDQPQHF

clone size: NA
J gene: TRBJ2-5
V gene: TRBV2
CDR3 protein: CASSPGTVTRETQYF

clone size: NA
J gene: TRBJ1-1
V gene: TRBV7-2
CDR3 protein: CASSPAIGQGMDTEAFF

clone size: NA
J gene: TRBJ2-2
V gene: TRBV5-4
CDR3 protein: CASSLEGLAAGELFF

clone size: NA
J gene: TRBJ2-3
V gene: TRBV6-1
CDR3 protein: CASSVQTNGGADDTQYF

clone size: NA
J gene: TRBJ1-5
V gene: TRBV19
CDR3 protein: CASSDVGAQPQHF

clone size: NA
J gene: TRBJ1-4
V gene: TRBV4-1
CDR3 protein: CASSRQTGGNEKLFF

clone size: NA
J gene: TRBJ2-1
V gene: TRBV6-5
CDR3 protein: CASSPVNNEQFF

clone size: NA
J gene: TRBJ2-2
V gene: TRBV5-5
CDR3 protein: CASSPAGGNTGELFF

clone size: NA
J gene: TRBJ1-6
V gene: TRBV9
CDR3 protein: CASSLHDSHNSPLHF

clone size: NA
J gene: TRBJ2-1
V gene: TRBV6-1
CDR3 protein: CASSAGGGESNEQFF

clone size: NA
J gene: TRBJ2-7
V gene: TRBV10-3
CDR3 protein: CAISESKVSSYEQYF

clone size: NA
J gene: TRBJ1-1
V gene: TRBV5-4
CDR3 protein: CASSFGQMNTEAFF

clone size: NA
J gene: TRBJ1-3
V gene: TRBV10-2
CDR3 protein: CASSESISGNTIYF

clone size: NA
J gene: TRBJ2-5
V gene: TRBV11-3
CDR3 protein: CASSQWTGGVNQETQYF

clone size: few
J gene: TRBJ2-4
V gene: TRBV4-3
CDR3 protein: CASSQGTSPNIQYF